The source of this T cell receptor (beta chain) is a study of post-analysis software for immune sequencing data. Study context: Progressive-relapsing, secondary progressive and relapsing-remitting multiple sclerosis were among the disease courses included. The study's findings and limits: In patients, about five TRBV segments were more frequent than in controls, with TRBV5-6, TRBV5-1 and TRBV20-1 among them. Under the F measure, samples that were prepared in one batch clustered strongly together.

Tagging with unique molecular identifiers was a feature of the TCR beta cDNA libraries. From around 1 to 9.1 million T cells, 400,000 to 650,000 cDNA molecules were obtained. TCRdb redid the calling of the PCR reads with MiXCR, one entry per CDR3 protein. Of 450,000 or so distinct CDR3 sequences listed, roughly 45% are singletons. V shed 4 bases and J shed 4 bases, with 14 bases lying between them. CDR1 and CDR2 (germline): SGHRS, YFSETQ. This CDR3 has 14 residues. Note on this clonotype: Its antigen is unknown.

Sequencing was performed on blood. This sequence was found in a girl between 5 and 17 years old with multiple sclerosis. V and J are TRBV5-1 and TRBJ1-1; D gene uncertain. CDR3 nucleotide sequence: TGCGCCAGCAGCCCGGGCGACGGAAGCACTGAAGCTTTCTTT. The encoded protein is CASSPGDGSTEAFF.